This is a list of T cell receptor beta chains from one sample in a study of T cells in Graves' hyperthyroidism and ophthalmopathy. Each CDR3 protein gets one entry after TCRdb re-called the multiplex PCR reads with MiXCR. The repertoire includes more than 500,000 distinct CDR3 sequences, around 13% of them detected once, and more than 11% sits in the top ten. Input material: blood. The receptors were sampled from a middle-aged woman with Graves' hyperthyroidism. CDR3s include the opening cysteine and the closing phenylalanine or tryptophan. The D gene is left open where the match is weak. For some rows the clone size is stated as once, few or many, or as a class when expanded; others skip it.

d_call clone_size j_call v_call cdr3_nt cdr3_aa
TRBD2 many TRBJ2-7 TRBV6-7 TGTGCCAGCAGTTACAATAGGCGGCGGGAGGACCACGAGCAGTACTTC CASSYNRRREDHEQYF
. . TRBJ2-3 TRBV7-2 TGTGCCAGCAGCGCCTCCCGGGACTTGACCGAGTATTTT CASSASRDLTEYF
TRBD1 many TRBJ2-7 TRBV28 TGTGCCAGCAGTGCCCGGACAGGGTACGAGCAGTACTTC CASSARTGYEQYF
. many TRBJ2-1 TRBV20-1 TGCAGTGCTAGAGGCTGGAATGAGCAGTTCTTC CSARGWNEQFF
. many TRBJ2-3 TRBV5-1 TGCGCCAGCAGCTTGAGAGGGTCCACAGATACGCAGTATTTT CASSLRGSTDTQYF
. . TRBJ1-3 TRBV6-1 TGTGCCAGCAGTGAAGGATCCTCTGGAAACACCATATATTTT CASSEGSSGNTIYF
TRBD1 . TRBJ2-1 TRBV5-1 TGCGCCAGCACCGAGGGACAGGGGGCTCGGAGCAATGAGCAGTTCTTC CASTEGQGARSNEQFF
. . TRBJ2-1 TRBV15 TGTGCCACCAGCAGAGTGGGCCTTGGTGATGAGCAGTTCTTC CATSRVGLGDEQFF
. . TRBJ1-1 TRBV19 TGTGCCAGTAGTATGGACAAGGGGATAAAAGTCAACACTGAAGCTTTCTTT CASSMDKGIKVNTEAFF
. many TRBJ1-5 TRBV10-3 TGTGCCATCAGTGATGTACAGTCCAATCAGCCCCAGCATTTT CAISDVQSNQPQHF
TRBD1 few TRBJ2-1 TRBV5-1 TGCGCCAGCAGCTTGGGACAGGGGGTACATGAGCAGTTCTTC CASSLGQGVHEQFF
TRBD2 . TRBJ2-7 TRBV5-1 TGCGCCAGCAGCTTCATCGGCGGGGGGGCCGACGAGCAGTACTTC CASSFIGGGADEQYF
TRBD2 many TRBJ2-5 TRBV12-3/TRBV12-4 TGTGCCAGCTCTGGTGGTTTGTTGGGGACTAGCGGGGAGACCCAGTACTTC CASSGGLLGTSGETQYF
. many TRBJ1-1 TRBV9 TGTGCCAGCAGCGTAGGTGGCTTCGGCACTGAAGCTTTCTTT CASSVGGFGTEAFF
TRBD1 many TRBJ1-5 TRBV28 TGTGCCAGCAGTAGGGGTCTGGGACAGGGGGATCAGCCCCAGCATTTT CASSRGLGQGDQPQHF
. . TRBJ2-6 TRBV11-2 TGTGCCGGCAGCTTAGTTATGTCCTCTGGGGCCAACGTCCTGACTTTC CAGSLVMSSGANVLTF
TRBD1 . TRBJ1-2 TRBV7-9 TGTGCCAGCAGCTTAGGAGGGGGCGATGGCTATGGCTACACCTTC CASSLGGGDGYGYTF
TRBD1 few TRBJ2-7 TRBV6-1 TGTGCCAGCATGCGGGACAGGGGGTACGAGCAGTACTTC CASMRDRGYEQYF
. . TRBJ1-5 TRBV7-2 TGTGCCAGCAGCCCAACTCAGGGGAACAATCAGCCCCAGCATTTT CASSPTQGNNQPQHF
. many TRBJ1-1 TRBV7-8 TGTGCCAGCAGCTTAAGCGGGGGGCGGGTGAACACTGAAGCTTTCTTT CASSLSGGRVNTEAFF